This TCR beta chain was retrieved from a study of OX40 agonist ivuxolimab in advanced cancers. Study details: Mean age approximately 66 years, range about 23 to 80; around 80% male. General study findings and limits: Clonal expansion was seen in CD4+ and CD8+ blood T cells by week 6 at 0.1 to 3.0 mg/kg. Expanded clones were, on average, more numerous among CD8+ T cells than CD4+.

Trimming stripped 7 bases from V and 2 bases from J, with 14 bases between. Germline V gene sequence: CDR1 MNHEY, CDR2 SVGAGI. CDR3 length: 14 amino acids. Samples of blood were obtained at baseline, on cycle 4 day 1, and on cycle 7 day 1. Assay: immunoSEQ multiplex PCR; the TCRdb copy retains only in-frame clones and omits some. The sample comprises tens of thousands of clones, about 81% of which are singletons, and about 5% rests with the top ten. For this clone: Antigen: not known.

This specimen consisted of CD4+ or CD8+ T cells sorted from blood, obtained in a trial of the OX40 agonist ivuxolimab. The receptor was isolated from an adult with an advanced solid tumor such as melanoma, head and neck, liver or kidney cancer. V usage is TRBV6-5 and J usage is TRBJ1-2, with D unclear. DNA for the CDR3: TGTGCCAGCAAATCGACGGTAGCCAACTATGGCTACACCTTC. Translation: CASKSTVANYGYTF.